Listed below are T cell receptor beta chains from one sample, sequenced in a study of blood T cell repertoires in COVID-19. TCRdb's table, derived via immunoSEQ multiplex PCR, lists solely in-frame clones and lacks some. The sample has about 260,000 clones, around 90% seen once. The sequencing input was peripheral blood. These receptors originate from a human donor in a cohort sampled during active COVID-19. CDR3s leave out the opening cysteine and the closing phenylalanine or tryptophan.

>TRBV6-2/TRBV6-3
ASSYPVGGTGAYEQY
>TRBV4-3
ASSQDYTSGGVWDTQY
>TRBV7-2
ASSFQRRNEQF
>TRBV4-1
ASSPRDSLGEQY
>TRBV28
ASSQPGGPYGYT
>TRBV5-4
ASSARQGSQETQY
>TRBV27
ASSYPGDRGHEQY
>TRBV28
ASMTSGVYEQY
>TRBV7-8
ASSLAPAYYSNQPQH
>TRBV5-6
ASSLGAGGLTEAF
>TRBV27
ASSFVGVSYNEQF
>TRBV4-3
ASSRKGGRGDTEAF
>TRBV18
ASSPRDLDGYT
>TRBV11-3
ASSFNVSGGRPYGYT
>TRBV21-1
ASSSRPDGAGGGLYGYT
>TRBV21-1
ASSTTTGHYT
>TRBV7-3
ASSRTGGRATQY
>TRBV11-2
ASSLDEGQGFSYEQY
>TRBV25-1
ASSGGGQDSGRHGYT
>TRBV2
ASSEDLQGADTEAF
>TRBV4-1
ASSQEGQPGQPQH
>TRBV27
ASSFRDAYEQY
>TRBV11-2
ASSLAPSGGETQY
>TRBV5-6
ASSGGTGSYEQY
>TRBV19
ASSPRRGRWASHTEAF
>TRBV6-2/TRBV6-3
ASSYSFGTGARIEETQY
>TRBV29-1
SAGTSGVSYEQY
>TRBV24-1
ATSVWDREGYT
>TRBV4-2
ASSPGDSYEQY
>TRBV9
ASSNRQGGNTEAF
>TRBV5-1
ASSLDGSTSSGNTIY
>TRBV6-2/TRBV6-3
ASSYAWGQGGYEQY
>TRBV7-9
ASSPGQIVYEQY
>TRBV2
ASRLAVAYEQY
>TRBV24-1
ATSDLHLAGVPQETQY
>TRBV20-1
SASPGIGAYEQY
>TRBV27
ASSLSMGQVFTGEQF
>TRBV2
ASSEAPTGWNTEAF
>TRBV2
ASSDSGGYEQY
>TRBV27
ASTLGGVAGELF
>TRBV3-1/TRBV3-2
ASSQSPGDTEAF
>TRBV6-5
ASSRKDKGGYT
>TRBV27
ASTKTGISYNEQF
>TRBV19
ASRQGNEQF
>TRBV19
ASSPGQGLYEQY